This T cell receptor beta chain was observed in a study of CD8 T cells in ankylosing spondylitis. This clonotype is a singleton in its sample. Antigen unknown. Germline and junction disagree at one end, which may indicate a read error. The CDR3 runs to 15 residues. The germline V gene encodes CDR1 LGHDT and CDR2 YNNKEL (reference sequence). The study's findings and limits: Earlier studies detected some motif variants in reactive arthritis synovial fluid and blood. Reportedly, matched ankylosing spondylitis synovial fluid was significantly enriched for disease-linked clones. Clones linked to the disease showed a CD8+ phenotype. They occurred at relatively low frequencies in peripheral blood. The study identified a TCR beta motif of roughly eight highly homologous variants that appeared characteristic of ankylosing spondylitis blood.

A quantitative 5'-RACE method, one with molecular barcodes, was used to make TCR beta libraries. Each CDR3 protein gets one entry after TCRdb re-called the 5' RACE reads with MiXCR. The sample shows hundreds of thousands of distinct CDR3 sequences, 17% of them seen only once. V and J are TRBV3-1 and TRBJ2-7; no clear D. The specimen sequenced was blood, either unsorted or a sorted T cell fraction (not recorded which). The source of this sequence is a male donor with ankylosing spondylitis. The DNA for the CDR3 is TGTGCCACCAGCCCAGGCGTCGCGAGCTCCTACGAGCAGTACTTC. Its protein product is CATSPGVASSYEQYF.